The 12 T cell receptor beta chains in this list originate from one sample, sequenced in a study of T cell repertoires in cytomegalovirus infection. Their cognate antigens are unknown. In TCRdb, the reads were re-called with MiXCR into one record per CDR3 protein. The sample lists 450,000 to 600,000 distinct CDR3 sequences, about 42% seen once, with 43% in the top ten. The material sequenced was cultured PBMCs, taken from culture after CMV antigen stimulation. These receptors were collected from a human donor in good health (CMV status not recorded). Some clones in this sample may be carry-over from other donors' samples.

V usage is TRBV7-9 and J usage is TRBJ2-5, with 7 positions matching TRBD1. Germline V CDR1 and CDR2: SEHNR, FQNEAQ (reference sequence). Trimming removed 4 bases from V and 2 bases from J; junction bases left unmatched: 19. The CDR3 has 19 residues. CDR3: CASSSPRTGRPPPQETQYF. The CDR3 DNA sequence: TGTGCCAGCAGCTCGCCCCGGACAGGTCGTCCACCCCCACAAGAGACCCAGTACTTC.

The chain has TRBV27 and TRBJ2-2; D gene uncertain. CDR3 size: 15 residues. Trimming pared 2 bases from V and 5 bases from J, leaving 12 bases between. Per the germline V gene, CDR1 is MNHEY and CDR2 is SMNVEV (reference sequence). The CDR3 DNA reads TGTGCCAGCAGTTTACGGTGGGATGGGACCGGGGAGCTGTTTTTT. The encoded protein is CASSLRWDGTGELFF.

In this sample, this clonotype turned up a few times. J is TRBJ1-1 and V is TRBV19; TRBD1 aligns across 8 bases. This CDR3 is built from 13 residues. Germline V gene sequence: CDR1 LNHDA, CDR2 SQIVND (reference sequence). The J segment lost 0 bases and the V segment lost 9 bases, leaving 3 bases of the junction unmatched. CDR3 in amino acids: CASRQGLNTEAFF. The CDR3 nucleotides read TGTGCCAGCAGACAGGGGCTGAACACTGAAGCTTTCTTT.

This chain links TRBV6-2 or TRBV6-3 with TRBJ2-7; D possibly corresponds to TRBD2 (5 bases). From germline, CDR1 is MNHEY and CDR2 SVGEGT. Trimming took off 3 bases at V and 3 bases at J, with 15 bases between the two ends. This CDR3 has 15 residues. The CDR3 reads CASSYGGLGIYEQYF. DNA of the CDR3: TGTGCCAGCAGTTATGGCGGACTGGGTATCTACGAGCAGTACTTC.

V and J are TRBV20-1 and TRBJ2-5; no clear D gene. Trimming shortened V by 3 bases and J by 4 bases, and 21 bases separated the two germline ends. Looked up from germline, CDR1 is DFQATT and CDR2 is SNEGSKA (reference sequence). There are 16 residues in the CDR3. CDR3 loop: CSARRSTGPHAETQYF. As DNA, the CDR3 is TGCAGTGCTAGGAGATCCACCGGGCCCCATGCAGAGACCCAGTACTTC.

This clonotype was counted only a few times. The V and J genes are TRBV27 and TRBJ2-5, with 8 bases that match TRBD2. The length of the CDR3 is 13 residues. The V gene's germline CDR1 is MNHEY and CDR2 SMNVEV (reference sequence). J gave up 9 bases and V 4 bases, and 7 bases lay outside the gene matches. CDR3 bases: TGTGCCAGCAGTTCCGGACTAGCCGGGGCCCAGTACTTC. It yields the protein CASSSGLAGAQYF.

The chain combines TRBV7-9 with TRBJ2-5, with D tentatively TRBD1 (7 bases). The CDR3 spans 16 residues. Germline V lookup: CDR1 SEHNR, CDR2 FQNEAQ (reference sequence). V shed 5 bases and J shed 0 bases, with 16 bases lying between them. CDR3 residues: CASSRRDRAYQETQYF. The CDR3 bases are TGTGCCAGCAGCCGGCGGGACAGAGCCTACCAAGAGACCCAGTACTTC. The variable domain in full, completed from reference TRBV7-9 and TRBJ2-5, reads DTGVSQNPRHKITKRGQNVTFRCDPISEHNRLYWYRQTLGQGPEFLTYFQNEAQLEKSRLLSDRFSAERPKGSFSTLEIQRTEQGDSAMYLCASSRRDRAYQETQYFGPGTRLLVL.

This clonotype occurred a few times. This chain links TRBV7-8 with TRBJ1-3; a weak D match, TRBD1 (5 bases). Germline CDR1 SGHVS, CDR2 FQNEAQ. This CDR3 spans 16 amino acids. V was trimmed by 5 bases and J by 4 bases, leaving 18 bases between them. The CDR3 reads CASSPQGGGAGNTIYF. In DNA, the CDR3 is TGTGCCAGCAGCCCCCAGGGTGGAGGGGCCGGAAACACCATATATTTT.

The chain has TRBV19 and TRBJ2-3; D may match TRBD1 or TRBD2 (5 bases each). The CDR3 is made up of 15 amino acids. Trimming removed 3 bases at V and 2 bases at J, with 12 bases between. Per the germline V gene, CDR1 is LNHDA and CDR2 is SQIVND (reference sequence). CDR3 in DNA: TGTGCCAGTAGTATGGGGGTGCGCTACACAGATACGCAGTATTTT. Translating it yields CASSMGVRYTDTQYF.

This clonotype was seen only a few times. The chain joins TRBV7-2 to TRBJ1-6; 9 bases map to TRBD1. Germline CDR1 reads SGHTA; CDR2 reads FQGNSA. V lost 5 bases and J lost 8; bases outside the gene matches: 10. The CDR3 is 16 residues long. The CDR3 DNA follows: TGTGCCAGCAGCCCCCAGGACAGGGGCTGGCATTCACCCCTCCACTTT. Protein sequence: CASSPQDRGWHSPLHF.

This clonotype has more than one count but fewer than ten. The chain recombines TRBV7-8 with TRBJ2-7, with a possible D match to TRBD2 (6 bases). V was cut by 1 base and J by 2 bases, with 21 bases left in between. Germline V gene sequence: CDR1 SGHVS, CDR2 FQNEAQ. CDR3 size: 18 residues. The CDR3 region has the DNA TGTGCCAGCAGCTTAGTTCAGACTAGAACAGGAGAACCCTACGAGCAGTACTTC. This encodes CASSLVQTRTGEPYEQYF.

The V call is TRBV12-3 or TRBV12-4, the J call TRBJ2-6; perhaps TRBD1 as D (6 bases). Trimming removed 4 bases from V and 2 bases from J, with 12 bases in between. The CDR3 runs to 16 residues. CDR3 sequence: CASSSVQGTGANVLTF. Here the CDR3 DNA reads TGTGCCAGCAGTTCCGTACAGGGAACTGGGGCCAACGTCCTGACTTTC.